This T cell receptor (beta chain) appears in the sequencing data of a study of blood T cell repertoires in COVID-19. Looked up from germline, CDR1 is SGHTA and CDR2 is FQGNSA. Trimming removed 3 bases at V and 0 bases at J, with 12 bases between. CDR3 length: 16 amino acids. Using immunoSEQ multiplex PCR, the repertoire was profiled, and TCRdb retains in-frame clones only, with some absent. This table has approximately 140,000 clones, around 79% appearing once. This clone has just a few counts. V is TRBV7-2 and J is TRBJ1-5; tentative D call: TRBD1 (6 bases). Sequenced material: peripheral blood. The source is a man between 60 and 75 years old with acute or convalescent COVID-19. Here the CDR3 DNA reads TGTGCCAGCAGCTTTACAGGGAGTTATAGCAATCAGCCCCAGCATTTT. Amino acid sequence: CASSFTGSYSNQPQHF.